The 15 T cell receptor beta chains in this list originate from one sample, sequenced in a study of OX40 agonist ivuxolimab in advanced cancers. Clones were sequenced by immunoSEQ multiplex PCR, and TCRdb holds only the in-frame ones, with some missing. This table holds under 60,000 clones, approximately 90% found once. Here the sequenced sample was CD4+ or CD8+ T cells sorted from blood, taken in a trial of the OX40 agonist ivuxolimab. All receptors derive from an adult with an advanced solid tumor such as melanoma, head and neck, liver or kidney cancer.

CDR3 residues: CASSPKTAIPTYEQYF. The CDR3 DNA follows: TGTGCCAGTAGTCCAAAGACAGCGATACCAACCTACGAGCAGTACTTC. The gene calls are TRBV19 and TRBJ2-7; maybe TRBD1 (5 bases). The V gene lost 5 bases and the J gene lost 2 bases, with 19 bases spanning the gap. The V gene's germline CDR1 is LNHDA and CDR2 SQIVND (reference sequence). The CDR3 has 16 residues.

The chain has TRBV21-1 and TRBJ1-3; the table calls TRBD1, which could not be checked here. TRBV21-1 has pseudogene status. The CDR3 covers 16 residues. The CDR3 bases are TGTGCCAGCAGCAGTAACGGGACAGCCTCTGGAAACACCATATATTTT. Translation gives CASSSNGTASGNTIYF.

The CDR3, as DNA: TGCAGCGTTGAAGCCTATTCCGGGCCGACCTACGAGCAGTACTTC. Translating gives CSVEAYSGPTYEQYF. V usage is TRBV29-1 and J usage is TRBJ2-7; D is uncertain. CDR3 size: 15 residues. Germline V gives CDR1 SQVTM, CDR2 ANQGSEA. With 1 base removed from V and 2 bases from J, the gap between germline ends came to 15 bases.

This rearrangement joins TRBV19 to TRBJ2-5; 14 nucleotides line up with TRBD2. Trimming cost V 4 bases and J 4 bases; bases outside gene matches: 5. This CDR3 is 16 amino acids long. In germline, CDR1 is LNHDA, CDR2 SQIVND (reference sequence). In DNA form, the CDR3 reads TGTGCCAGTAGTAGGGGACTAGCGGGGGTCGGAGAGACCCAGTACTTC. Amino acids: CASSRGLAGVGETQYF. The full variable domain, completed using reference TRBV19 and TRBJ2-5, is DGGITQSPKYLFRKEGQNVTLSCEQNLNHDAMYWYRQDPGQGLRLIYYSQIVNDFQKGDIAEGYSVSREKKESFPLTVTSAQKNPTAFYLCASSRGLAGVGETQYFGPGTRLLVL.

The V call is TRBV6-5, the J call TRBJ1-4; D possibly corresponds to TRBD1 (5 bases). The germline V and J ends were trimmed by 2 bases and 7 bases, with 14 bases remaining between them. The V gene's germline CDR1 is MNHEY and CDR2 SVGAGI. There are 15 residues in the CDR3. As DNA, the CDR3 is TGTGCCAGCAGTTACGGGCTCCCCCAGGGTGAAAAACTGTTTTTT. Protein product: CASSYGLPQGEKLFF.

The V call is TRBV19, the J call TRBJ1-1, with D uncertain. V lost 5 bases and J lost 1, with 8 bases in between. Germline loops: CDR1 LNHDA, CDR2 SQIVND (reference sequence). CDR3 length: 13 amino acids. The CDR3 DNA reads TGTGCCAGTAGTCTGACGGAGAACACTGAAGCTTTCTTT. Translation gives CASSLTENTEAFF.

Here the CDR3 reads CASSPDPGAAGNTIYF. The CDR3 DNA reads as TGTGCCAGCAGCCCGGACCCAGGGGCTGCTGGAAACACCATATATTTT. This chain uses TRBV5-4 with TRBJ1-3; tentative D call: TRBD1 (6 bases). Germline assignment: CDR1 SGHNT and CDR2 YYREEE (reference sequence). The CDR3 consists of 16 residues. The V gene lost 4 bases and the J gene lost 2 bases, with 16 bases spanning the gap.

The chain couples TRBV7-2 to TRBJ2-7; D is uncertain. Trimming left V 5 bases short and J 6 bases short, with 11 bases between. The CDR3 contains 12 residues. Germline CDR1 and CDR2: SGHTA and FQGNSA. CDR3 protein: CASSTGMGEQYF. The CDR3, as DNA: TGTGCCAGCAGCACCGGCATGGGCGAGCAGTACTTC.

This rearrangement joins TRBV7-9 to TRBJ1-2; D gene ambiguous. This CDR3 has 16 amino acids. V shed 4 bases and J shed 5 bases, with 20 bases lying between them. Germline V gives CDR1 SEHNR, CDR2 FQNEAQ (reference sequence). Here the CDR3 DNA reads TGTGCCAGCAGCTCCCTTACAGCCGGGTGGAATTATGGCTACACCTTC. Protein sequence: CASSSLTAGWNYGYTF. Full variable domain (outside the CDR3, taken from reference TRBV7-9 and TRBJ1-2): DTGVSQNPRHKITKRGQNVTFRCDPISEHNRLYWYRQTLGQGPEFLTYFQNEAQLEKSRLLSDRFSAERPKGSFSTLEIQRTEQGDSAMYLCASSSLTAGWNYGYTFGSGTRLTVV.

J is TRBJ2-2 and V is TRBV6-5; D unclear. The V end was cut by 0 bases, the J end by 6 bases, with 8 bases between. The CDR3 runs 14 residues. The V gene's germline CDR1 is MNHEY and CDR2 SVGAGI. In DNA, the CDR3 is TGTGCCAGCAGTTACTCGATGTCCGCCGGGGAGCTGTTTTTT. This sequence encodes CASSYSMSAGELFF.

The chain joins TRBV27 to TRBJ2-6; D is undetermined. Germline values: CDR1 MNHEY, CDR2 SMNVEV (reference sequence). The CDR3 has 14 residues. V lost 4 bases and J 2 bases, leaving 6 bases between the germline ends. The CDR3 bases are TGTGCCAGCAGTTCTGGACCTGGGGCCAACGTCCTGACTTTC. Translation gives CASSSGPGANVLTF.

The CDR3 region is CASSFPRQGRRDEQYF. The CDR3 DNA follows: TGTGCCAGCAGTTTCCCCCGACAGGGAAGAAGGGACGAGCAGTACTTC. The V gene is TRBV27, the J gene TRBJ2-7; 7 bases align to TRBD1. V dropped 3 bases and J dropped 5; count of bases not matched to a gene: 13. This CDR3 is 16 amino acids long. CDR1 is MNHEY, CDR2 SMNVEV, per germline (reference sequence).

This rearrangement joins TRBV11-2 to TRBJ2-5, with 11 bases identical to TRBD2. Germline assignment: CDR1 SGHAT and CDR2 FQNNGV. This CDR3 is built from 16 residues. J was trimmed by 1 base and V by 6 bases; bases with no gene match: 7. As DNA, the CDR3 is TGTGCCAGCAGAACCGGGACTAGCGGATTCCAAGAGACCCAGTACTTC. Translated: CASRTGTSGFQETQYF.

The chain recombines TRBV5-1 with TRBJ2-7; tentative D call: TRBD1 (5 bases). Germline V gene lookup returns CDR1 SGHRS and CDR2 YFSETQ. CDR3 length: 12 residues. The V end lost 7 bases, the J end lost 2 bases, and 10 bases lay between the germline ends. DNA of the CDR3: TGCGCCAGCGGCCAGGACACCTACGAGCAGTACTTC. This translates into CASGQDTYEQYF.

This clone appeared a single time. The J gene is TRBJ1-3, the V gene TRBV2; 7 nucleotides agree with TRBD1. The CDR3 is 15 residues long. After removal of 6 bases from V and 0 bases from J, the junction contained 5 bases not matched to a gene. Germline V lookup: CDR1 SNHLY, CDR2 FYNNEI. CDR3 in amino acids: CASREGQYSGNTIYF. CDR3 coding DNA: TGTGCCAGCAGGGAGGGACAGTACTCTGGAAACACCATATATTTT.